The source of this TCR beta chain is a study of cytomegalovirus exposure and HLA in healthy donors. General study results and limits: For most TCR sequences rarity was the rule, although some public TCRs occurred in many donors.

TCRdb's table, derived via immunoSEQ multiplex PCR, lists solely in-frame clones and lacks some. The repertoire holds around 91,000 clones, approximately 93% seen once, with around 1.1% in the top ten. Note on this clone: Its specificity is unknown.

The sequencing sample was made of PBMCs. This receptor was obtained from a woman in her 30s in good health and CMV-seropositive.

The CDR3 bases are TGTGCCAGCAGCCAAACCATGACAGGGTTCACCGGGGAGCTGTTTTTT. The encoded protein is CASSQTMTGFTGELFF. This chain links TRBV5-5 with TRBJ2-2, with TRBD1 matching 7 bases. The length of the CDR3 is 16 residues. CDR1 is SGHKS and CDR2 is YYEKEE in the germline V gene (reference sequence). J lost 4 bases, V lost 4 bases, and 10 bases had no gene match.